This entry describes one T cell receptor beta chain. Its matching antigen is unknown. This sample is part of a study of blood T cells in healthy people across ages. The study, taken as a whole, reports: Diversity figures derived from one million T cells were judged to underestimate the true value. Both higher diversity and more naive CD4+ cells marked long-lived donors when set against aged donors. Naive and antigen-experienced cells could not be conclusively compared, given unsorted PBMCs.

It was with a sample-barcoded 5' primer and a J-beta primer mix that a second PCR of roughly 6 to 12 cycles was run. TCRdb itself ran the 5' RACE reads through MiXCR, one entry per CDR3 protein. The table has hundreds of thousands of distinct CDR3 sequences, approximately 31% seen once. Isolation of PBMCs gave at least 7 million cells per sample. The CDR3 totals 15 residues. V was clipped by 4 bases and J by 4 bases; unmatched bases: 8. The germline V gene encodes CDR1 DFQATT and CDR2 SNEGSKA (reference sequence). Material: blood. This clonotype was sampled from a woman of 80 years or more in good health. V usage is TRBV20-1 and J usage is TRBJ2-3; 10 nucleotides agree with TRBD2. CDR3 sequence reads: CSAIILAGAADTQYF. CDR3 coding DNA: TGCAGTGCTATTATCCTAGCGGGAGCGGCAGATACGCAGTATTTT.